The 6 T cell receptor beta chains reported below all come from one sample, sequenced in a study of blood T cell repertoires in COVID-19. The repertoire was sequenced with immunoSEQ multiplex PCR; TCRdb's copy has only in-frame clones and lacks some. The data show over 85,000 clones, roughly 88% seen once. The sequenced material came from peripheral blood. All receptors come from a man aged 55 to 70 with acute or convalescent COVID-19.

The chain joins TRBV7-6 to TRBJ1-5; TRBD1 agrees at 9 bases. Germline trimming cut 5 bases from V and 6 bases from J; bases unmatched to any gene: 5. The CDR3 loop spans 14 amino acids. Germline V lookup: CDR1 SGHVS, CDR2 FNYEAQ. CDR3: CASSRTGEGQPQHF. Here the CDR3 DNA reads TGTGCCAGCAGCCGGACAGGGGAGGGTCAGCCCCAGCATTTT.

The chain is built from TRBV5-1 and TRBJ2-2; weak D call: TRBD2 (5 bases). Germline CDR1 reads SGHRS; CDR2 reads YFSETQ. The V and J ends lost 0 bases and 7 bases respectively, with 13 bases between them. The CDR3 spans 15 residues. CDR3 DNA: TGCGCCAGCAGCTTGGTCCCGGGGTGGATCGGGGAGCTGTTTTTT. The encoded protein is CASSLVPGWIGELFF.

The table lists this clone with a count of one. V is TRBV14 and J is TRBJ2-1, with 11 bases aligning to TRBD2. Losses at the gene ends were 4 bases for V and 7 bases for J; bases not matched to a gene: 6. The CDR3 consists of 15 residues. CDR1 and CDR2 (germline): SGHDN, FVKESK. This CDR3 is CASSLAGGLNNEQFF. The CDR3 region has the DNA TGTGCCAGCAGCCTAGCGGGGGGGTTGAATAATGAGCAGTTCTTC.

The chain has TRBV5-5 and TRBJ1-2; no reliable D call. V was cut by 2 bases and J by 5 bases, with 10 bases left in between. The CDR3 is made up of 13 amino acids. Germline-derived CDR1 and CDR2 are SGHKS and YYEKEE (reference sequence). CDR3 nucleotide sequence: TGTGCCAGCAGCTTTAGCCCAGATTATGGCTACACCTTC. Amino acids: CASSFSPDYGYTF.

This chain uses TRBV6-5 with TRBJ2-7; 7 bases fit TRBD1. J lost 5 bases, V lost 10 bases, and 14 bases had no gene match. The length of the CDR3 is 14 residues. Germline V gene lookup returns CDR1 MNHEY and CDR2 SVGAGI. CDR3 loop: CATFRGTVQDEQYF. The CDR3 DNA reads as TGTGCCACCTTTAGGGGGACAGTTCAGGACGAGCAGTACTTC.

V gene TRBV7-2 combines with J gene TRBJ1-6; TRBD1 agrees at 7 bases. Germline-derived CDR1 and CDR2 are SGHTA and FQGNSA. The V segment lost 1 base and the J segment 9 bases; nucleotides outside the gene matches: 9. The CDR3 runs 16 residues. CDR3 loop: CASSLVAGGLSSPLHF. CDR3 DNA sequence: TGTGCCAGCAGCTTAGTGGCAGGGGGTTTAAGTTCACCCCTCCACTTT.